The T cell receptor (beta chain) under discussion was sequenced for a study of T cells in Graves' hyperthyroidism and ophthalmopathy. This clonotype was detected ten times or more. From RNA transcripts, TCR beta CDR3 regions were amplified. The TCR CDR3 first-round RT-PCR relied on the HTBI primer set. TCRdb re-called the multiplex PCR reads with MiXCR, one entry per CDR3 protein. Found here are more than 300,000 distinct CDR3 sequences, roughly 18% of them singletons; the top ten hold over 35%. V was pared by 6 bases and J by 9 bases, with 9 bases of the junction left unmatched. The CDR3 has 15 residues.

The sample was blood. The sequence was obtained from a man aged 18 to 35 with Graves' ophthalmopathy. The V and J genes are TRBV12-3 or TRBV12-4 and TRBJ2-1, with 12 bases identical to TRBD2. The CDR3: CASSFTSGGRGEQFF. The CDR3 DNA reads as TGTGCCAGCAGCTTTACTAGCGGGGGGCGGGGTGAGCAGTTCTTC.